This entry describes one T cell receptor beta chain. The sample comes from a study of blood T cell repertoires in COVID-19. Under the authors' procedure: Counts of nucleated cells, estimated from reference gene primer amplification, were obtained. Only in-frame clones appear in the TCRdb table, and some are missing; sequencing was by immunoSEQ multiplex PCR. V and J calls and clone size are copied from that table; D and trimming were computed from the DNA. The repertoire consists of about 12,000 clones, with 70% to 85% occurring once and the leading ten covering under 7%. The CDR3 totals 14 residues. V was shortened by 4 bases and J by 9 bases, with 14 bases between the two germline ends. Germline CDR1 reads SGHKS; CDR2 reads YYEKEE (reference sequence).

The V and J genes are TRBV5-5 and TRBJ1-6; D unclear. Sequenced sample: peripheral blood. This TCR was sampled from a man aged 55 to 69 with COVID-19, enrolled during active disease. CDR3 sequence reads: CASSLGIMGSPLHF. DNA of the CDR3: TGTGCCAGCAGCCTCGGGATCATGGGTTCACCCCTCCACTTT.